This T cell receptor (beta chain) was sequenced in a study of post-analysis software for immune sequencing data. Study context: Several disease courses (relapsing-remitting, secondary progressive and progressive-relapsing) of multiple sclerosis were included. Study-level points and caveats: The F measure placed samples prepared in the same batch into strongly shared clusters. Significantly lower normalized Chao1 diversity was found in patients with multiple sclerosis relative to controls.

Sequencing libraries made from TCR beta cDNA carried unique molecular identifiers. Between about 0.85 and 11 million T cells gave rise to about 450,000 cDNA molecules. TCRdb re-analysed the PCR reads in MiXCR, keeping a single row per CDR3 protein. This sample carries fewer than 850,000 distinct CDR3 sequences, roughly 30% of them seen once, and the ten largest clones take around 0.56%. This clonotype was observed a handful of times. The target antigen is unknown. The origin of this receptor is a girl between 5 and 17 years old with multiple sclerosis. The source material was blood.

In nucleotides, the CDR3 is TGCGCCAGCTGGAACACAGATACGCAGTATTTT. Its translation: CASWNTDTQYF. The rearrangement links TRBV5-1 to TRBJ2-3; D is uncertain. V lost 7 bases and J lost 2, with 5 bases in between. The CDR3 runs 11 residues. Germline V gives CDR1 SGHRS, CDR2 YFSETQ.